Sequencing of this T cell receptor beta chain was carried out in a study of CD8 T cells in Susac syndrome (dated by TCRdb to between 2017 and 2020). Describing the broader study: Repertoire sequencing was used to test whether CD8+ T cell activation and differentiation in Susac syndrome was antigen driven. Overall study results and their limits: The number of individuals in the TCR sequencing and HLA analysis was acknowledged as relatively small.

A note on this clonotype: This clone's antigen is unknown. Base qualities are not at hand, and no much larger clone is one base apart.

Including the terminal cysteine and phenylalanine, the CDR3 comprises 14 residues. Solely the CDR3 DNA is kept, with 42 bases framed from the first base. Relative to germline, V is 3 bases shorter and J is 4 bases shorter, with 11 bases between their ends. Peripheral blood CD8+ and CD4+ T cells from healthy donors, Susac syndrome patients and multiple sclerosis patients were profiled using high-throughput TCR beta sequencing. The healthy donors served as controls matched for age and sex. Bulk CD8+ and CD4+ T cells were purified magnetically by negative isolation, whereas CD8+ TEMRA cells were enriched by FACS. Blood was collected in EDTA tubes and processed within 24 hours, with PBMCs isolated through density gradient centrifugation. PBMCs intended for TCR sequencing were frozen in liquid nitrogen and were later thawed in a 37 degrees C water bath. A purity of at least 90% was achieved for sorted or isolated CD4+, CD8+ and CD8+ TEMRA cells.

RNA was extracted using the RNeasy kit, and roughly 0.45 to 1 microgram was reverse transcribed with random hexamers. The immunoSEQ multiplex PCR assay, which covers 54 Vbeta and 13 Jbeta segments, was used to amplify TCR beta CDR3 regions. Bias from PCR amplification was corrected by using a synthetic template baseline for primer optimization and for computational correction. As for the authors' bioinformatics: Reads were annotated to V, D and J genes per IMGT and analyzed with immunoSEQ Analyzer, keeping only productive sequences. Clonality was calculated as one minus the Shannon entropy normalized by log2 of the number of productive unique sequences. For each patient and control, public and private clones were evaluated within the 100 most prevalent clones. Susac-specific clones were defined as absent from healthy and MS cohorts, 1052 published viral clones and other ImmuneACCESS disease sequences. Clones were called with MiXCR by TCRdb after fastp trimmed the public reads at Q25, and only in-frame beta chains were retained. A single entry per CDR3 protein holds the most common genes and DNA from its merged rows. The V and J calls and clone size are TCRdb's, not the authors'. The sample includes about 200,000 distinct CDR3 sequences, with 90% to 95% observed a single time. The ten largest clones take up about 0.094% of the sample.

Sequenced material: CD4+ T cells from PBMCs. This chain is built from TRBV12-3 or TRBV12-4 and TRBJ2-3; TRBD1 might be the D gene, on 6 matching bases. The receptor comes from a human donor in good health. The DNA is TGTGCCAGCAGTTTCACAGGGTTGGCAGATACGCAGTATTTT. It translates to CASSFTGLADTQYF.